What follows is one TCR beta chain and its context. The record originates from a study of blood T cell repertoires in COVID-19. Across the study: Spain, Italy and the United States supplied samples that represented acute and convalescent COVID-19. PBMCs, B-cell-depleted T cells, or T cells were the source of the cDNA or gDNA that made up the material.

Original processing methods: For nucleated cells, counts were estimated from reference gene primer amplification. Generated by immunoSEQ multiplex PCR, the TCRdb table keeps only in-frame clones and is missing some. V, J and clone size are those of that table, while D and trimming were read from the DNA. Among over 200,000 clones listed, approximately 83% were seen once. Trimming removed 6 bases from V and 0 bases from J, with 11 bases in between. The CDR3 contains 15 residues. CDR1 and CDR2 from the germline V gene are MNHEY and SVGAGI. This receptor was identified in a woman in her 30s who had recovered from COVID-19. The chain links TRBV6-5 to TRBJ2-2; D call uncertain. The specimen was peripheral blood. CDR3 in DNA: TGTGCCAGCAGGTCCTACCCTGCGAACACCGGGGAGCTGTTTTTT. Its protein is CASRSYPANTGELFF.